This note documents a single TCR beta chain sequence. It has no known antigen specificity. No quality values exist for individual bases; no much larger clone is one base distant. The CDR3 goes from the cysteine to the phenylalanine over 14 residues. Of all the DNA, just the CDR3 is kept, 42 bases in frame from base 1. Relative to germline, V is 6 bases shorter and J is 5 bases shorter, with 13 bases between their ends. CDR1 and CDR2 were assigned from the germline V gene as SNHLY and FYNNEI. This specimen comes from a study of shared clonotypes between healthy human individuals (TCRdb year 2020). Notes on the research overall: The cohort comprised a couple of women and a few men aged 18 to 49 years. For each donor, three plates each were used for CD4 naive and CD4 memory, two plates were used for CD8 naive, and one plate was used for CD8 memory. The study deeply sequenced blood TCR repertoires of about five healthy adults to estimate repertoire size and the extent of clonotype sharing between individuals. To increase sequencing depth and limit assay-specific biases, TCR repertoire library preparation and sequencing were carried out by different laboratories using diverse techniques. Leukapheresis yielded between about 0.85 and 10 billion PBMCs per donor.

Beyond this particular receptor, the publication reports: Rarefaction of sorted-subset datasets indicated incomplete sequencing despite the large sequencing depth. Because the study included only a small number of donors, the genetic and exposure-history diversity represented was limited. Estimated clonotype richness was generally larger for naive than for memory subsets. Sampling was restricted to blood, and TCR repertoires in tissue are likely to differ from TCR repertoires in blood. Higher generation probabilities were observed for clonotypes shared by all four sorted-subset donors than for non-shared clonotypes. Pairwise subsampling led to the expectation that sequencing depth would affect the degree of clonotype sharing among donors. When a handful of donors were compared, the shared fraction of clonotypes was approximately 5% for naive CD4, roughly 3.3% for naive CD8, 2.3% for memory CD4, and 0.35% to 0.4% for memory CD8.

TCR CDR3 regions were amplified from genomic DNA by multiplex PCR using the deep immunoSEQ assay. Genomic DNA extracted from each cell subset was distributed evenly over all wells of several immunoSEQ 96-well plates, and each plate served as one replicate. For sorted subsets, each replicate PCR was loaded with approximately 200 ng genomic DNA, equivalent to 30,000 or so T cell genomes. Purified libraries were measured with a Qubit 3.0 fluorometer, size-checked on a Bioanalyzer 2100, and measured again with the KAPA Library Quantification kit. Each immunoSEQ 96-well plate was sequenced on its own single-read 150-cycle Illumina NextSeq 550 flow cell. Under the source paper's analysis protocol: The immunoSEQ output contained only junctional sequences without quality scores, so filtering could not match that applied to full-length reads. Sequences were annotated with PyIR, a Python wrapper for IgBLAST v1.9, and V/J genes and CDR3 were assigned using IMGT germline references. Reads with weak V/J assignments (E-value above 1e-6), missing CDR3, stop codons, out-of-frame junctions, or ambiguous translated residues were removed. A V3J clonotype was defined by an identical inferred V gene, J gene, and CDR3 amino acid sequence. Percentage overlap between repertoires was computed as shared unique clonotypes divided by the size of the smaller repertoire. Three approaches were used to assess repertoire richness: RTK rarefaction, the Chao1 estimator, and Recon v2.1 estimates of unobserved clonotypes. For all TCRbeta clonotypes obtained by the gDNA method from a few donors, generation probabilities were computed with OLGA. What TCRdb holds here is the immuneACCESS table cut down to in-frame rearrangements. Part of the clones is not present; checked against another copy, under half of the missing clones reflect an unresolved V gene, and the others are unexplained. Clonal size and the V and J genes are those of that table, whereas D and trimming came from the DNA. The sample table lists 1,500,000 or so clones, roughly 95% of them with a count of one. The ten largest account for 1% to 1.5% of the sample.

Healthy HIV-negative adults with no recently reported acute infections or vaccinations were included as donors. All donors were Caucasian adults living in Nashville, Tennessee, USA. CD4+ T cells were enriched by magnetic negative selection, after which naive cells were positively selected on CD45RA and the negative fraction was taken as the memory subset. Blood was obtained by leukapheresis, after which PBMCs were separated by Ficoll-Histopaque density gradient centrifugation and cryopreserved in liquid nitrogen vapor phase. Purity and quantity of every magnetically sorted T cell population were checked by analytical flow cytometry. Each sorted fraction had its genomic DNA isolated and then quantified by UV absorbance on a Nanodrop 2000c.

This chain joins TRBV2 to TRBJ2-2; tentative D gene TRBD2, with 6 bases matching. The TCR sequence derives from a man aged 25 to 40 in good health. Sequencing was done on a sample of naive CD4+ T cells sorted from blood. The sample's cell subset or site label, in plain terms: CD45RA+ positively selected. The CDR3 corresponds to CASRPGLPTGELFF. In nucleotide form, the sequence is TGTGCCAGCAGGCCGGGACTGCCAACCGGGGAGCTGTTTTTT.